This is a list of T cell receptor beta chains from one sample in a study of graft-versus-host responses after intestinal transplantation. The table came from immunoSEQ multiplex PCR; TCRdb's copy has only in-frame clones and leaves some out. The sample carries tens of thousands of clones, around 93% recorded once. Their cognate antigens are unknown. The specimen was unstimulated CD8+ T cells sorted from spleen or lymph node cells, collected before transplant. These receptors all come from a human donor who was the organ donor for an intestinal transplant. The CDR3 runs from the conserved cysteine through the conserved F or W. The D gene is left open where the match is weak. The size of a clone is reported for some rows only, either as once, few or many, or as a class for expanded clones.

D gene	J gene	clone size	V gene	CDR3 protein	CDR3 DNA
TRBD2	TRBJ2-3	.	TRBV6-5	CASSYSTSGGTDTQYF	TGTGCCAGCAGTTACTCGACTAGCGGGGGTACAGATACGCAGTATTTT
.	TRBJ2-7	.	TRBV11-3	CASSFLGTLYEQYF	TGTGCCAGCAGCTTTTTAGGGACTCTCTACGAGCAGTACTTC
.	TRBJ2-1	once	TRBV7-9	CASSKGGAIYKYEQFF	TGTGCCAGCAGCAAAGGGGGGGCGATCTATAAGTATGAGCAGTTCTTC
.	TRBJ1-1	.	TRBV2	CASSLIGTTYEAFF	TGTGCCAGCAGTCTCATTGGCACTACCTATGAAGCTTTCTTT
.	TRBJ2-6	.	TRBV29-1	CSGEGGGSSSGANVLTF	TGCAGCGGTGAGGGGGGGGGCTCCAGCTCTGGGGCCAACGTCCTGACTTTC
TRBD1	TRBJ1-2	.	TRBV10-1	CASSESNRGRDGYTF	TGCGCCAGCAGTGAGTCAAACAGGGGGCGAGATGGCTACACCTTC
TRBD1	TRBJ2-2	.	TRBV19	CASSSHRGYTGELFF	TGTGCCAGTAGTTCGCACAGGGGATACACCGGGGAGCTGTTTTTT
TRBD2	TRBJ2-2	once	TRBV5-6	CASSWTSAYSHTGELFF	TGTGCCAGCAGCTGGACTAGCGCCTACTCCCACACCGGGGAGCTGTTTTTT
.	TRBJ2-5	.	TRBV6-6	CASSQIREETQYF	TGTGCCAGCAGCCAAATAAGGGAAGAGACCCAGTACTTC
.	TRBJ1-1	.	TRBV4-1	CASSQVTDTEAFF	TGCGCCAGCAGCCAAGTCACCGACACTGAAGCTTTCTTT
TRBD2	TRBJ2-1	.	TRBV27	CASSLAGGEYNEQFF	TGTGCCAGCAGTTTAGCGGGAGGAGAGTACAATGAGCAGTTCTTC
.	TRBJ2-7	.	TRBV7-6	CASSSSLWPRGQWAQGQYF	TGTGCCAGCAGCTCTAGCCTTTGGCCCCGAGGACAGTGGGCCCAGGGGCAGTACTTC
TRBD2	TRBJ2-3	.	TRBV19	CASSPAGGPDTQYF	TGTGCCAGTAGCCCAGCGGGAGGCCCAGATACGCAGTATTTT
TRBD1	TRBJ1-1	.	TRBV7-2	CASSKQGAKGTEAFF	TGTGCCAGCAGCAAACAGGGGGCGAAAGGTACTGAAGCTTTCTTT
.	TRBJ1-1	few	TRBV6-1	CASSEVLTAEAFF	TGTGCCAGCAGTGAAGTTTTGACAGCTGAAGCTTTCTTT